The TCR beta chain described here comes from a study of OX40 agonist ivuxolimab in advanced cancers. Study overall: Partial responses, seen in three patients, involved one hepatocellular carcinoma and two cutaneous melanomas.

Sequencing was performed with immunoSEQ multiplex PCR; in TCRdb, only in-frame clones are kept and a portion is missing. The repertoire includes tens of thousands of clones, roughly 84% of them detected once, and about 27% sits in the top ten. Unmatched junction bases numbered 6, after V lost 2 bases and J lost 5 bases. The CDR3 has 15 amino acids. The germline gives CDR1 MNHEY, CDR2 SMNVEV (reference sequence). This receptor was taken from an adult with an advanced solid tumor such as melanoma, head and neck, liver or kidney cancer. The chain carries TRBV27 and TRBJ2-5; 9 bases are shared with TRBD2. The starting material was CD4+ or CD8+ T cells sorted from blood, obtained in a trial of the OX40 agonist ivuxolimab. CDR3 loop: CASSLLGTSFETQYF. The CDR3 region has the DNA TGTGCCAGCAGTTTACTTGGGACTAGCTTTGAGACCCAGTACTTC.